The present entry profiles one TCR beta chain with its context. Enrollment of patients from Seattle took place during active infection, with longitudinal follow-up. The data derive from a study of blood T cell repertoires in COVID-19. Study details: Both acute and convalescent COVID-19 samples were obtained from the United States, Italy and Spain. Sample material is recorded as cDNA or gDNA derived from T cells, B-cell-depleted T cells, or PBMCs.

Germline V gene sequence: CDR1 SGHTS, CDR2 YDEGEE. Germline trimming cut 4 bases from V and 4 bases from J; bases unmatched to any gene: 2. The length of the CDR3 is 13 residues. Here immunoSEQ multiplex PCR was the method, and the copy in TCRdb shows in-frame clones only, minus some. The data hold 350,000 to 500,000 clones, with approximately 90% observed a single time. This receptor was taken from a man between 18 and 35 years old with COVID-19, enrolled during active disease. V is TRBV5-8 and J is TRBJ1-2; 9 bases are a match to TRBD1. The source material was peripheral blood. CDR3 sequence (DNA): TGTGCCAGCAGCGGACAGGGGTTCTATGGCTACACCTTC. It codes for CASSGQGFYGYTF.